Each of the 19 T cell receptor beta chains below was sequenced from the same sample in a study of early T cells in non-severe SARS-CoV-2 infection. TCRdb reanalysed the 5' RACE reads using MiXCR and keeps one entry per CDR3 protein. This sample has fewer than 60,000 distinct CDR3 sequences; 10% to 15% occur once, and the top ten carry 9.1%. Sequencing was carried out using whole blood. These receptors were collected from an adult who was a healthcare worker with PCR-confirmed SARS-CoV-2 infection or an uninfected control (not recorded which).

This clonotype was recorded many times. The J gene is TRBJ2-7, the V gene TRBV7-3; 8 bases are shared with TRBD1. The germline V gene encodes CDR1 SGHTA and CDR2 FQGTGA. The trim removed 6 bases at V and 5 bases at J, leaving 9 bases unmatched. The CDR3 length is 14 residues. Here the CDR3 DNA reads TGTGCCAGCAGTCCTCAGGGGGCGCAGGACGAGCAGTACTTC. Residues: CASSPQGAQDEQYF.

This chain joins TRBV2 and TRBJ2-7, with 13 bases aligning to TRBD2. From germline, CDR1 is SNHLY and CDR2 FYNNEI. This CDR3 has 13 residues. The V gene end was trimmed by 9 bases and the J gene end by 4 bases; junction bases not matched to a gene: 3. DNA for the CDR3: TGTGCCAGAAGGACTAGCGGGAGTTACGAGCAGTACTTC. Its protein is CARRTSGSYEQYF.

This clonotype appeared a few times. A read error may produce the germline difference seen at one junction end. The chain combines TRBV12-3 or TRBV12-4 with TRBJ1-2; 7 bases are a match to TRBD1. This CDR3 spans 12 amino acids. Here the CDR3 reads CANSLTGKGYTF. The CDR3 nucleotides are TGTGCCAACAGTTTGACAGGGAAGGGCTACACCTTC.

This clonotype appeared many times. The CDR3 region has the DNA TGCAGCGTTGGGGGGTTAGGGCAGTTCTTC. It encodes CSVGGLGQFF. The chain employs TRBV29-1 and TRBJ2-1; either TRBD1 or TRBD2 may supply D (5 bases each). This CDR3 has 10 amino acids. The V end lost 4 bases, the J end lost 12 bases, and 10 bases lay between the germline ends. Looked up from germline, CDR1 is SQVTM and CDR2 is ANQGSEA.

The V gene is TRBV3-1, the J gene TRBJ2-3, with unresolved D. The CDR3 is 13 amino acids. Trimming shortened V by 2 bases and J by 0 bases, and 3 bases separated the two germline ends. The germline V gene encodes CDR1 LGHDT and CDR2 YNNKEL (reference sequence). The CDR3 sequence: CASSQRSTDTQYF. Here the CDR3 DNA reads TGTGCCAGCAGCCAACGGAGCACAGATACGCAGTATTTT.

This clonotype was observed a single time. V is TRBV14 and J is TRBJ2-1; a possible D gene is TRBD2 (6 bases). V gave up 1 base and J gave up 0 bases, with 10 bases separating them. The germline gives CDR1 SGHDN, CDR2 FVKESK. The CDR3 totals 16 residues. The CDR3 bases are TGTGCCAGCAGCCAAGTAGTAGCGGTCTCCTACAATGAGCAGTTCTTC. It encodes CASSQVVAVSYNEQFF.

This clonotype has at least ten counts. The CDR3 sequence: CASSESPEYGYTF. CDR3 nucleotides: TGCGCCAGCAGTGAGTCGCCCGAGTATGGCTACACCTTC. The chain is built from TRBV10-2 and TRBJ1-2; D is uncertain. V lost 0 bases and J lost 5, with 7 bases in between. This CDR3 is 13 amino acids long. Germline V CDR1 and CDR2: WSHSY, SAAADI.

The sample holds a few counts of this clonotype. This sequence joins TRBV28 and TRBJ1-2; perhaps TRBD1 as D (5 bases). Germline CDR1 is MDHEN and CDR2 is SYDVKM. V gave up 4 bases and J gave up 4 bases, with 16 bases separating them. The CDR3 has 15 amino acids. CDR3 amino acids: CASSSPAGVSYGYTF. As DNA, the CDR3 is TGTGCCAGCAGTTCCCCCGCGGGGGTAAGCTATGGCTACACCTTC.

This clonotype has a count of ten or more. The chain recombines TRBV4-3 with TRBJ1-2, with a tentative D call TRBD1 (5 bases). The CDR3 covers 15 residues. V was clipped by 0 bases and J by 8 bases, with 16 bases between them. Germline lookup yields CDR1 LGHNA and CDR2 YSLEER. CDR3 in amino acids: CASSQDLKGPGGYTF. The DNA of the CDR3 is TGCGCCAGCAGCCAAGATCTAAAGGGGCCAGGGGGCTACACCTTC.

Remarks on this clonotype: It may be a read error: a sequence one base away is much more abundant. The chain carries TRBV20-1 and TRBJ2-2; D unclear. Germline CDR1 and CDR2: DFQATT and SNEGSKA (reference sequence). This CDR3 region has 16 residues. The CDR3 DNA is TGCAGTGCTCCCCGTTCGGACCGCCCGAACACCGAGGAGCTGTTTTTT. Protein sequence: CSAPRSDRPNTEELFF.

The chain couples TRBV7-2 to TRBJ2-1; TRBD2 might be the D (5 bases). This CDR3 region has 14 residues. Looked up from germline, CDR1 is SGHTA and CDR2 is FQGNSA. V lost 5 bases, J lost 3 bases, and 11 bases lay in between. CDR3 amino acids: CASSLKRNYNEQFF. For the CDR3, the DNA is TGTGCCAGCAGCCTCAAGCGGAACTACAATGAGCAGTTCTTC.

V gene TRBV29-1 combines with J gene TRBJ1-1; 9 bases fit TRBD1. V shed 7 bases and J 3 bases; nucleotides not matched to a gene: 3. Germline CDR1 SQVTM, CDR2 ANQGSEA. CDR3 size: 12 residues. The CDR3 protein is CSDRTGDTEAFF. The DNA for the CDR3 is TGCAGCGACAGGACAGGGGACACTGAAGCTTTCTTT.

This clonotype was recorded many times. V is TRBV6-1 and J is TRBJ2-4, with TRBD2 as a possible D gene (5 bases). The germline gives CDR1 MNHNS, CDR2 SASEGT. The CDR3 loop spans 15 amino acids. V dropped 8 bases and J dropped 3 bases, with 17 bases sitting between them. As DNA, the CDR3 is TGTGCCAGCCGGAGGAACTGGGGAGACAAAAACATTCAGTACTTC. This sequence encodes CASRRNWGDKNIQYF.

This clonotype was recorded many times. The rearrangement uses TRBV6-1 and TRBJ2-1, with no clear D. CDR1 and CDR2 (germline): MNHNS, SASEGT. Between the trimmed V and J ends, which lost 7 bases and 2 bases, there was a span of 15 bases. The length of the CDR3 is 15 residues. CDR3 bases: TGTGCCAGCATGCCCGTGGCGGTCACCTACAATGAGCAGTTCTTC. It translates to CASMPVAVTYNEQFF.

In DNA, the CDR3 is TGTGCCAGCAGCACAAGACCGGGACAGGGGGCCGGGCAGCCCCAGCATTTT. Amino acids: CASSTRPGQGAGQPQHF. The rearrangement uses TRBV2 and TRBJ1-5, with 12 nucleotides matching TRBD1. The CDR3 contains 17 residues. Trimming cost V 6 bases and J 7 bases; bases outside gene matches: 13. Germline V gene sequence: CDR1 SNHLY, CDR2 FYNNEI. Full variable domain (outside the CDR3, taken from reference TRBV2 and TRBJ1-5): EPEVTQTPSHQVTQMGQEVILRCVPISNHLYFYWYRQILGQKVEFLVSFYNNEISEKSEIFDDQFSVERPDGSNFTLKIRSTKLEDSAMYFCASSTRPGQGAGQPQHFGDGTRLSIL.

The genes are TRBV7-2 and TRBJ2-2, with a tentative D call TRBD2 (6 bases). Germline V gives CDR1 SGHTA, CDR2 FQGNSA. The CDR3 loop spans 14 amino acids. Trimming left V 10 bases short and J 0 bases short, with 12 bases between. CDR3 nucleotide sequence: TGTGCCACCGGTGGACTATCGAACACCGGGGAGCTGTTTTTT. It yields the protein CATGGLSNTGELFF.

The rearrangement joins TRBV7-2 to TRBJ2-3, with 9 bases matching TRBD1. Germline V CDR1 and CDR2: SGHTA, FQGNSA. The CDR3 contains 15 residues. V lost 3 bases to trimming and J lost 6 bases; unmatched junction nucleotides: 7. As DNA, the CDR3 is TGTGCCAGCAGCTTTGTGGAACAGGGGGCGGATACGCAGTATTTT. As protein: CASSFVEQGADTQYF.

This clonotype appeared many times. This chain links TRBV7-9 with TRBJ1-2, with 9 bases fitting TRBD1. The V gene end was trimmed by 0 bases and the J gene end by 4 bases; junction bases not matched to a gene: 9. This CDR3 spans 17 amino acids. Germline loops: CDR1 SEHNR, CDR2 FQNEAQ (reference sequence). CDR3 protein: CASSLATGGIFPYGYTF. CDR3 DNA sequence: TGTGCCAGCAGCTTAGCGACAGGGGGTATCTTTCCCTATGGCTACACCTTC.

This clonotype was recorded many times. This sequence joins TRBV5-1 and TRBJ2-7, with TRBD1 identical over 8 bases. V was pared by 4 bases and J by 2 bases, with 8 bases of the junction left unmatched. The CDR3 spans 15 residues. The germline CDR1 and CDR2 sequences are SGHRS and YFSETQ. This CDR3 reads CASSPWTGKAYEQYF. Here the CDR3 DNA reads TGCGCCAGCAGCCCCTGGACAGGGAAAGCCTACGAGCAGTACTTC.